Listed below are T cell receptor beta chains from one sample, sequenced in a study of CD8 T cells in Susac syndrome. TCRdb re-called the immunoSEQ multiplex PCR reads with MiXCR, one entry per CDR3 protein. This sample carries approximately 100,000 distinct CDR3 sequences, around 95% of them seen once, and the ten largest clones take 0.096%. Sequencing input: CD4+ T cells from PBMCs. Source of these receptors: a human donor in good health. The CDR3 runs from the conserved cysteine through the conserved F or W. D genes are given only for firm matches. The size field is filled for only some rows; it gives once, few, many or a size class.

clone size	D gene	J gene	V gene	CDR3 length	CDR3 DNA	CDR3 protein
-	-	TRBJ1-6	TRBV30	15	TGTGCCTGGAGTGTACGTCCAGGGACCAATTCACCCCTCCACTTT	CAWSVRPGTNSPLHF
-	TRBD2	TRBJ2-1	TRBV11-1	22	TGTGCCAGCAGCTTCCCCGGGCGGAGGACTAGCGGGGGAGTGATTGCCTACAATGAGCAGTTCTTC	CASSFPGRRTSGGVIAYNEQFF
once	TRBD1	TRBJ2-2	TRBV5-6	16	TGTGCCAGCAGCTGGAGGACAGGACTGAACACCGGGGAGCTGTTTTTT	CASSWRTGLNTGELFF
-	-	TRBJ1-2	TRBV20-1	18	TGCAGTGCTAGAATAGGGGGGGGTGCGGGACATGAAGGTTATGGCTACACCTTC	CSARIGGGAGHEGYGYTF
-	-	TRBJ1-5	TRBV7-8	14	TGTGCCAGCAGCGCGCAGGATAGCAATCAGCCCCAGCATTTT	CASSAQDSNQPQHF
-	-	TRBJ2-4	TRBV7-8	14	TGTGCCAGCAGTTGGGCCGGGAGCAAAAACATTCAGTACTTC	CASSWAGSKNIQYF
few	TRBD1	TRBJ2-5	TRBV29-1	12	TGCAGTGCTGACAGGGGCCAAGAGACCCAGTACTTC	CSADRGQETQYF
-	TRBD2	TRBJ2-7	TRBV6-1	15	TGTGCCAGCAGTGAACTGGCTAGCGGGGACTACGAGCAGTACTTC	CASSELASGDYEQYF
-	-	TRBJ2-2	TRBV5-1	15	TGCGCCAGCAGCTTGGCCCGAGGGAATACCGGGGAGCTGTTTTTT	CASSLARGNTGELFF
-	-	TRBJ2-5	TRBV5-1	15	TGCGCCAGCAGCTTGTCGGTAGACCTTCGGGAGACCCAGTACTTC	CASSLSVDLRETQYF
-	-	TRBJ1-5	TRBV2	13	TGTGCCAGCGCGAGGAATAGCAATCAGCCCCAGCATTTT	CASARNSNQPQHF
-	-	TRBJ2-7	TRBV5-4	14	TGTGCCAGCAGCTTAAGGGAGGAATCCTACGAGCAGTACTTC	CASSLREESYEQYF
-	-	TRBJ1-1	TRBV6-6	11	TGTGCCAGCAGTCCAGGGTTCGGAGCTTTCTTT	CASSPGFGAFF
once	-	TRBJ2-7	TRBV3-1	14	TGTGCCAGCAGCCAAAGGGTCAGGGACTACGAGCAGTACTTC	CASSQRVRDYEQYF
-	TRBD2	TRBJ2-1	TRBV6-2/TRBV6-3	14	TGTGCCAGCAGTTCCACCGGGACTAAGGGTGAGCAGTTCTTC	CASSSTGTKGEQFF